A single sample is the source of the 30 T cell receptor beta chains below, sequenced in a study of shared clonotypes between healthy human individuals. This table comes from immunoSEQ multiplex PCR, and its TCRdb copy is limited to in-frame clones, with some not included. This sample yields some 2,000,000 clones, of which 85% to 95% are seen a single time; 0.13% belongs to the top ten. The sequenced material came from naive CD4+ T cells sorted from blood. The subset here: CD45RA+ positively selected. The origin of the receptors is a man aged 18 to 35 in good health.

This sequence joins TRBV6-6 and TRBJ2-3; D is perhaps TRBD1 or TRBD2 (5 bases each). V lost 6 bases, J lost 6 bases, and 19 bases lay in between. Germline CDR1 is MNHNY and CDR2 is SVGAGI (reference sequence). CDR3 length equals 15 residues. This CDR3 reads CASRSPGPPKDTQYF. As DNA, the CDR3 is TGTGCCAGCAGATCCCCGGGACCCCCCAAGGATACGCAGTATTTT.

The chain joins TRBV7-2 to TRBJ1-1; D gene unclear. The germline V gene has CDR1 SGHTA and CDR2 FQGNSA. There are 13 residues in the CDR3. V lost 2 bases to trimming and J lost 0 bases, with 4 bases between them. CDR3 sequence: CASSLMVNTEAFF. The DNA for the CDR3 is TGTGCCAGCAGCTTAATGGTGAACACTGAAGCTTTCTTT. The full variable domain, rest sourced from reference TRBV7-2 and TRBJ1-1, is GAGVSQSPSNKVTEKGKDVELRCDPISGHTALYWYRQSLGQGLEFLIYFQGNSAPDKSGLPSDRFSAERTGGSVSTLTIQRTQQEDSAVYLCASSLMVNTEAFFGQGTRLTVV.

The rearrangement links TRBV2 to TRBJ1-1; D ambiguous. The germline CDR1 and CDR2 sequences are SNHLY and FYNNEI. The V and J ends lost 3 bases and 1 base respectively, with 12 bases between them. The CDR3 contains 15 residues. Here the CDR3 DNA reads TGTGCCAGCAGTGAGGGAGGACCAAGGAACACTGAAGCTTTCTTT. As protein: CASSEGGPRNTEAFF.

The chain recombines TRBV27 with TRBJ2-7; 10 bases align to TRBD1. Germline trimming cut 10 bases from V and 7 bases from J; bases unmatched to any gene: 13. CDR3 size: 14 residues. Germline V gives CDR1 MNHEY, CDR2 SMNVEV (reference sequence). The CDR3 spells CANPGGQGVWEQYF. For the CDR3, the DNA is TGTGCCAACCCGGGAGGACAGGGGGTATGGGAGCAGTACTTC.

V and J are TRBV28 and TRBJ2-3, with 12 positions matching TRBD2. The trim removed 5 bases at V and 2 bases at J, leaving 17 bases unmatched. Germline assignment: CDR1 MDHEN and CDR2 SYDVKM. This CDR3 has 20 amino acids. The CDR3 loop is CASSPPSLGTSGPLTDTQYF. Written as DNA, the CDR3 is TGTGCCAGCAGTCCTCCTTCCCTGGGGACTAGCGGGCCTCTCACAGATACGCAGTATTTT.

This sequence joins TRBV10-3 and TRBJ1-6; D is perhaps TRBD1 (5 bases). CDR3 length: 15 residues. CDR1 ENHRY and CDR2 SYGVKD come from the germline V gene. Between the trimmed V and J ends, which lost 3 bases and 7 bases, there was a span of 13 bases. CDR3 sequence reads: CAISDGGGGNSPLHF. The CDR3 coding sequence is TGTGCCATCAGTGATGGGGGGGGAGGAAATTCACCCCTCCACTTT.

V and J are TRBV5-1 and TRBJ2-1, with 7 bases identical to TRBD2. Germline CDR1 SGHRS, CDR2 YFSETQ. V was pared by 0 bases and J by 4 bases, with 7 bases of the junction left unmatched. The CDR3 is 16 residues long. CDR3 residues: CASSLDEGGPYNEQFF. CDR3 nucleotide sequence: TGCGCCAGCAGCTTGGATGAGGGAGGGCCGTACAATGAGCAGTTCTTC.

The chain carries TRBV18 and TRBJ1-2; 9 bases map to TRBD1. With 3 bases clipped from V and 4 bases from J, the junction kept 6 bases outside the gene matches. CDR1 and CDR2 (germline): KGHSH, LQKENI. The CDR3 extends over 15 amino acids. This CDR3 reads CASSPNPTGGYGYTF. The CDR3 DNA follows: TGTGCCAGCTCACCCAACCCGACAGGGGGCTATGGCTACACCTTC. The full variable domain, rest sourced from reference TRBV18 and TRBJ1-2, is NAGVMQNPRHLVRRRGQEARLRCSPMKGHSHVYWYRQLPEEGLKFMVYLQKENIIDESGMPKERFSAEFPKEGPSILRIQQVVRGDSAAYFCASSPNPTGGYGYTFGSGTRLTVV.

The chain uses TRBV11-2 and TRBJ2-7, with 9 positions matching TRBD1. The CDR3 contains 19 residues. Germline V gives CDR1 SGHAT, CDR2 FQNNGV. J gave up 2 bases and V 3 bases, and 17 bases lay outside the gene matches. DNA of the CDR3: TGTGCCAGCAGCTTCCTTGGTTCTCGGGACAGGGACCGGCCCTACGAGCAGTACTTC. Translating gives CASSFLGSRDRDRPYEQYF.

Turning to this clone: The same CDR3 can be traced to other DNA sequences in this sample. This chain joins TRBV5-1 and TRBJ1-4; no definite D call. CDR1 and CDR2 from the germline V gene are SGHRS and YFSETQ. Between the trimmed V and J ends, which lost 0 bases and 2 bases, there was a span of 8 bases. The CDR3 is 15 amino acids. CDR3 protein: CASSLAGGTNEKLFF. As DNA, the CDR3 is TGCGCCAGCAGCTTGGCCGGTGGGACTAATGAAAAACTGTTTTTT. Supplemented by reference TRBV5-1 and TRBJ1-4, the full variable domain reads KAGVTQTPRYLIKTRGQQVTLSCSPISGHRSVSWYQQTPGQGLQFLFEYFSETQRNKGNFPGRFSGRQFSNSRSEMNVSTLELGDSALYLCASSLAGGTNEKLFFGSGTQLSVL.

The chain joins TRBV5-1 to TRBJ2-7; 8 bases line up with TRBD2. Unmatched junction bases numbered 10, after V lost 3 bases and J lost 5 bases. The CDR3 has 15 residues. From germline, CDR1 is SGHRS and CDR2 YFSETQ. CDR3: CASSSFLAGHNEQYF. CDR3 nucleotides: TGCGCCAGCAGCTCCTTTCTAGCGGGCCACAACGAGCAGTACTTC.

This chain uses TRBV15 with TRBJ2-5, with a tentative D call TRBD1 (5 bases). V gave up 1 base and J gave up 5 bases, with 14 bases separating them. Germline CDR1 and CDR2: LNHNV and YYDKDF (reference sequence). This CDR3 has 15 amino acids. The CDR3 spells CATSRVQGATETQYF. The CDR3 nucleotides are TGTGCCACCAGCAGAGTGCAAGGGGCGACGGAGACCCAGTACTTC. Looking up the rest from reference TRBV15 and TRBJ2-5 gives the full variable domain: DAMVIQNPRYQVTQFGKPVTLSCSQTLNHNVMYWYQQKSSQAPKLLFHYYDKDFNNEADTPDNFQSRRPNTSFCFLDIRSPGLGDTAMYLCATSRVQGATETQYFGPGTRLLVL.

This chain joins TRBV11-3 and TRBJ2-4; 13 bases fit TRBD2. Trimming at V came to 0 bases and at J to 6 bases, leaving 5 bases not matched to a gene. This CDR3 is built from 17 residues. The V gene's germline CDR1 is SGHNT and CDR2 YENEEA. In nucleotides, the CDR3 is TGTGCCAGCAGCTTAGATACCAGGACTAGCGGGGGAAACATTCAGTACTTC. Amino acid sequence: CASSLDTRTSGGNIQYF.

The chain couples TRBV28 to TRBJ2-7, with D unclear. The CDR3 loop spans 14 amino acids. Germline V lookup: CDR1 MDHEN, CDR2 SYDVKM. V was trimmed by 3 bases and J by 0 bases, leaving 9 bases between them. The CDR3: CASSLGHLSYEQYF. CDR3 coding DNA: TGTGCCAGCAGTTTGGGCCATCTCTCCTACGAGCAGTACTTC.

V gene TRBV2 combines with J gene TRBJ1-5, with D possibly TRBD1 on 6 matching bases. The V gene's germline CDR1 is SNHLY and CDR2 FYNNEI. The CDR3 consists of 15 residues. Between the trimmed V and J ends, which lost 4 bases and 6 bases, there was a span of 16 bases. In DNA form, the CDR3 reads TGTGCCAGCAGTGGACAACAGGGCGGAGGTCAGCCCCAGCATTTT. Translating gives CASSGQQGGGQPQHF.

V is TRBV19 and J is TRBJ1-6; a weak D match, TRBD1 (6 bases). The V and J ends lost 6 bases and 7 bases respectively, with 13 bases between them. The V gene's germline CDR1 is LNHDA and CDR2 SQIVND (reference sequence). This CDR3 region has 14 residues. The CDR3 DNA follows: TGTGCCAGTAGGAACGGGGGCCAGAATTCACCCCTCCACTTT. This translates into CASRNGGQNSPLHF.

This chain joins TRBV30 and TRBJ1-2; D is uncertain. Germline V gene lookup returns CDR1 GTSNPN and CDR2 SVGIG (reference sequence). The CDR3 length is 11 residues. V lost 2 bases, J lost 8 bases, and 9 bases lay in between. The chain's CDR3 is CAWSLRGGYTF. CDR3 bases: TGTGCCTGGAGTCTTCGAGGCGGCTACACCTTC.

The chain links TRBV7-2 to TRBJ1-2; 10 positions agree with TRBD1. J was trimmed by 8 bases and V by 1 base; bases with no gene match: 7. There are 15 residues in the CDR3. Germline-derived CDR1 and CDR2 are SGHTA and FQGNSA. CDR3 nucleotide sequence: TGTGCCAGCAGCTTAGATGCGACAGGGGGCCGAGGCTACACCTTC. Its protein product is CASSLDATGGRGYTF.

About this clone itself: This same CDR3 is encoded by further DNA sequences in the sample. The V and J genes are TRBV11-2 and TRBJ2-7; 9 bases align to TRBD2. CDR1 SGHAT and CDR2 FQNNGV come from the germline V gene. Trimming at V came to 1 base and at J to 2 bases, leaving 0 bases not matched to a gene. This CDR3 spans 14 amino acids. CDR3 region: CASSLVAGAYEQYF. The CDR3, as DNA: TGTGCCAGCAGCTTAGTAGCGGGAGCCTACGAGCAGTACTTC. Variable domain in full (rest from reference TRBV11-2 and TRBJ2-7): EAGVAQSPRYKIIEKRQSVAFWCNPISGHATLYWYQQILGQGPKLLIQFQNNGVVDDSQLPKDRFSAERLKGVDSTLKIQPAKLEDSAVYLCASSLVAGAYEQYFGPGTRLTVT.

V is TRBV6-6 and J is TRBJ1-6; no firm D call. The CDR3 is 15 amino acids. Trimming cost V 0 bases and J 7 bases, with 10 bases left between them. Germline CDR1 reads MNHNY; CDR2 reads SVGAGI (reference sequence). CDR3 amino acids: CASSYSGSANSPLHF. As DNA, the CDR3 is TGTGCCAGCAGTTACTCGGGAAGTGCAAATTCACCCCTCCACTTT.

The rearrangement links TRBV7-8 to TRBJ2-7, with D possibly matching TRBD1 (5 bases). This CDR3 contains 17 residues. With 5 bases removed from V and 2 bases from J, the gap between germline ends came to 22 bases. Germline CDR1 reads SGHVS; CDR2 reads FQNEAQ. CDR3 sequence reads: CASSQETLGARTYEQYF. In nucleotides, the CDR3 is TGTGCCAGCAGCCAGGAAACCCTTGGGGCGAGGACCTACGAGCAGTACTTC. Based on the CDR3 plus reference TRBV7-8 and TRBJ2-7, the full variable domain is GAGVSQSPRYKVAKRGQDVALRCDPISGHVSLFWYQQALGQGPEFLTYFQNEAQLDKSGLPSDRFFAERPEGSVSTLKIQRTQQEDSAVYLCASSQETLGARTYEQYFGPGTRLTVT.

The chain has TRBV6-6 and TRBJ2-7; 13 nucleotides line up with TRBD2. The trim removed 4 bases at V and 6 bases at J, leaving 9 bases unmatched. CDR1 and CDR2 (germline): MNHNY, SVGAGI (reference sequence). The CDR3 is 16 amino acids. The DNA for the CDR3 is TGTGCCAGCAGTTCCTCGGGACTAGCGGGGTCTCTCGAGCAGTACTTC. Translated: CASSSSGLAGSLEQYF.

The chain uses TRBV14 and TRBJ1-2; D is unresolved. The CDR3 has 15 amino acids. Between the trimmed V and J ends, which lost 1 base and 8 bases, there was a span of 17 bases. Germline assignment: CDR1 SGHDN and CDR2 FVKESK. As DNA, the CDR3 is TGTGCCAGCAGCCAAGTTGAAAGGCCGCCTTCGGGCTACACCTTC. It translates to CASSQVERPPSGYTF.

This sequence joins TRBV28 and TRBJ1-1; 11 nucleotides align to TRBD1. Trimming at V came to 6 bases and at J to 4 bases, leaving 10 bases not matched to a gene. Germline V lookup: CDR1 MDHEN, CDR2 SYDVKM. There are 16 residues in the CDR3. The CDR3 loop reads CASRAISGTGGTEAFF. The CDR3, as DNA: TGTGCCAGCAGAGCCATTTCCGGGACAGGGGGCACTGAAGCTTTCTTT.

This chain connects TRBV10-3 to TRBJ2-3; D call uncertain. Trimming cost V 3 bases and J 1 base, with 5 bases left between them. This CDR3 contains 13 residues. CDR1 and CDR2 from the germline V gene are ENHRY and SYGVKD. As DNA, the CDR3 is TGTGCCATCAGTGATATTGGCACAGATACGCAGTATTTT. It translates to CAISDIGTDTQYF.

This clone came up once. The CDR3 region has the DNA TGTGCCAGTAGTGTGGACTCACAGGGAGCTGGCTACACCTTC. Translating it yields CASSVDSQGAGYTF. The chain joins TRBV19 to TRBJ1-2; D possibly corresponds to TRBD1 (6 bases). This CDR3 spans 14 amino acids. Between the trimmed V and J ends, which lost 5 bases and 7 bases, there was a span of 17 bases. Germline-derived CDR1 and CDR2 are LNHDA and SQIVND (reference sequence).

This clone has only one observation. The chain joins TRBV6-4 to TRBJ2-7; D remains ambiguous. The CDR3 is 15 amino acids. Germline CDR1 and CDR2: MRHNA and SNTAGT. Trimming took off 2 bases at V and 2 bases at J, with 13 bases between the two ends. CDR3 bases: TGTGCCAGCAGTGACAACACCGGCCGGGCCTACGAGCAGTACTTC. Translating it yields CASSDNTGRAYEQYF.

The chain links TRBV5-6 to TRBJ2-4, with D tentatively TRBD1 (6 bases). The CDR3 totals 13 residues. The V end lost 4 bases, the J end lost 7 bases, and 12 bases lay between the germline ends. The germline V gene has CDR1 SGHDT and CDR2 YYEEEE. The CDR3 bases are TGTGCCAGCAGCCTCGGGACATGGAACATTCAGTACTTC. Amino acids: CASSLGTWNIQYF.

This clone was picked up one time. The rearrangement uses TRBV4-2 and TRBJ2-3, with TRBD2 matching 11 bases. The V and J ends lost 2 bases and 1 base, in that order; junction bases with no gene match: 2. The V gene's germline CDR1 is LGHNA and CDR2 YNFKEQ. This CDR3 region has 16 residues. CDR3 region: CASSQLAGGGTDTQYF. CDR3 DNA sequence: TGTGCCAGCAGCCAATTAGCGGGGGGGGGCACAGATACGCAGTATTTT.

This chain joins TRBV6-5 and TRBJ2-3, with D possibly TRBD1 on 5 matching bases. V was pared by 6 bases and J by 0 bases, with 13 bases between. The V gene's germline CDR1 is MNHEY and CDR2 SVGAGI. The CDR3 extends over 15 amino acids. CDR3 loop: CASRRQSASTDTQYF. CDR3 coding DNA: TGTGCCAGCAGAAGACAGAGTGCTAGCACAGATACGCAGTATTTT.